The 17 T cell receptor beta chains below were found in one sample sequenced in a study of T cells in Graves' hyperthyroidism and ophthalmopathy. The TCR beta CDR3 regions underwent amplification using RNA transcripts as the source. TCR CDR3 underwent first-round RT-PCR with the HTBI primer set. TCRdb passed the multiplex PCR reads through MiXCR, listing each CDR3 protein once. The table has a few hundred thousand distinct CDR3 sequences, around a sixth seen once; the top ten hold around 7.7%. Input material: blood. Receptors were obtained from a woman aged 18-30 years with Graves' hyperthyroidism.

In this sample, this clonotype turned up many times. The V and J genes are TRBV20-1 and TRBJ2-7; 11 bases map to TRBD1. CDR3 length: 15 residues. From germline, CDR1 is DFQATT and CDR2 SNEGSKA (reference sequence). The V and J ends lost 5 bases and 5 bases, in that order; junction bases with no gene match: 11. The CDR3 region has the DNA TGCAGTGCTGGTAATCAGGGACAGGGGGTCCACGAGCAGTACTTC. The encoded protein is CSAGNQGQGVHEQYF.

The CDR3 loop is CASSMDRLEYGYTF. The CDR3 DNA reads as TGTGCCAGCAGTATGGACAGGCTGGAGTATGGCTACACCTTC. The chain carries TRBV25-1 and TRBJ1-2, with TRBD1 matching over 7 bases. J lost 5 bases, V lost 5 bases, and 8 bases had no gene match. Germline CDR1 reads MGHDK; CDR2 reads SYGVNS. The CDR3 consists of 14 residues.

The rearrangement joins TRBV14 to TRBJ2-6; no clear D gene. This CDR3 contains 15 residues. Trimming stripped 4 bases from V and 2 bases from J, with 9 bases between. In germline, CDR1 is SGHDN, CDR2 FVKESK. CDR3 loop: CASSPSWPGANVLTF. For the CDR3, the DNA is TGTGCCAGCAGCCCCTCGTGGCCTGGGGCCAACGTCCTGACTTTC.

This clonotype was seen repeatedly, ten times or more. This CDR3 is CASSFWEANYGYTF. In DNA form, the CDR3 reads TGCGCCAGCAGCTTTTGGGAGGCGAACTATGGCTACACCTTC. The chain employs TRBV5-1 and TRBJ1-2; D remains ambiguous. The ends were cut back, 2 bases at V and 2 bases at J, with 10 bases in the middle. The CDR3 runs to 14 residues. Germline lookup yields CDR1 SGHRS and CDR2 YFSETQ.

This chain joins TRBV19 and TRBJ2-3; D remains unclear. CDR1 is LNHDA and CDR2 is SQIVND in the germline V gene (reference sequence). The CDR3 spans 15 residues. Trimming removed 0 bases at V and 4 bases at J, with 11 bases between. The CDR3 DNA reads TGTGCCAGTAGTATAGAAGGGTCCAACGCAGATACGCAGTATTTT. Its translation is CASSIEGSNADTQYF. The full variable domain, completed using reference TRBV19 and TRBJ2-3, is DGGITQSPKYLFRKEGQNVTLSCEQNLNHDAMYWYRQDPGQGLRLIYYSQIVNDFQKGDIAEGYSVSREKKESFPLTVTSAQKNPTAFYLCASSIEGSNADTQYFGPGTRLTVL.

This clonotype was recorded many times. The chain employs TRBV29-1 and TRBJ2-1; D possibly corresponds to TRBD1 (7 bases). The germline V and J ends were trimmed by 7 bases and 5 bases, with 18 bases remaining between them. Germline V gene lookup returns CDR1 SQVTM and CDR2 ANQGSEA. The CDR3 sequence is 14 residues long. This CDR3 reads CSALGGTDNNEQFF. The CDR3 coding sequence is TGCAGCGCCCTAGGGGGGACAGACAACAATGAGCAGTTCTTC.

This clonotype has at least ten counts. J is TRBJ2-5 and V is TRBV5-1, with a possible D match to TRBD1 (5 bases). V lost 0 bases, J lost 5 bases, and 5 bases lay in between. This CDR3 is 12 amino acids long. Germline V CDR1 and CDR2: SGHRS, YFSETQ. The CDR3 nucleotides are TGCGCCAGCAGCTTGGAGGGGGAGACCCAGTACTTC. This encodes CASSLEGETQYF.

This chain uses TRBV6-5 with TRBJ2-7; 10 bases align to TRBD2. The CDR3 covers 15 residues. V gave up 0 bases and J gave up 6 bases; unmatched junction bases: 5. Per germline, CDR1 MNHEY and CDR2 SVGAGI. CDR3: CASSYSNSGRSEQYF. The CDR3 nucleotides are TGTGCCAGCAGTTACTCGAATAGCGGGAGGAGCGAGCAGTACTTC.

The table lists this clonotype with many counts. The CDR3 protein is CASGTGTYEQYF. CDR3 bases: TGTGCCAGCGGAACGGGCACCTACGAGCAGTACTTC. The chain links TRBV6-1 to TRBJ2-7, with D hard to call. The CDR3 is 12 residues long. Germline V gene sequence: CDR1 MNHNS, CDR2 SASEGT. V was cut by 8 bases and J by 2 bases, with 10 bases left in between.

This clonotype was seen ten or more times. The V and J genes are TRBV2 and TRBJ2-1; D is ambiguous. V was cut by 2 bases and J by 8 bases, with 10 bases left in between. This CDR3 comprises 13 residues. Germline V gene data show CDR1 as SNHLY and CDR2 as FYNNEI. As DNA, the CDR3 is TGTGCCAGCAGTGAAAACGGCCACTATGAGCAGTTCTTC. This codes for CASSENGHYEQFF.

This clonotype was found many times. The genes are TRBV27 and TRBJ1-1; 10 bases align to TRBD1. Germline CDR1 and CDR2: MNHEY and SMNVEV (reference sequence). The CDR3 is 15 residues long. Losses at the gene ends were 8 bases for V and 4 bases for J; bases not matched to a gene: 10. CDR3 residues: CASSRPGQGPTEAFF. CDR3 coding DNA: TGTGCCAGCTCACGACCGGGACAGGGGCCCACTGAAGCTTTCTTT.

This clonotype was observed at least ten times. The chain joins TRBV12-3 or TRBV12-4 to TRBJ2-1, with D tentatively TRBD1 (6 bases). This CDR3 is built from 15 residues. Trimming removed 6 bases at V and 3 bases at J, with 15 bases between. CDR3 coding DNA: TGTGCCAGCAGGCGTACAGGGACGAGCTACAATGAGCAGTTCTTC. Translating gives CASRRTGTSYNEQFF.

At least ten counts were recorded for this clonotype. This chain links TRBV5-1 with TRBJ1-2; possibly TRBD1 for D (5 bases). Germline V gene lookup returns CDR1 SGHRS and CDR2 YFSETQ. This CDR3 has 14 residues. Trimming took 4 bases from V and 4 from J, leaving 14 bases between them. CDR3: CASSNGDERYGYTF. In DNA, the CDR3 is TGCGCCAGCAGCAATGGGGACGAACGCTATGGCTACACCTTC. Using reference TRBV5-1 and TRBJ1-2 for the parts outside the CDR3, the full variable domain is KAGVTQTPRYLIKTRGQQVTLSCSPISGHRSVSWYQQTPGQGLQFLFEYFSETQRNKGNFPGRFSGRQFSNSRSEMNVSTLELGDSALYLCASSNGDERYGYTFGSGTRLTVV.

This clonotype was counted many times. The genes are TRBV12-3 or TRBV12-4 and TRBJ2-5; 8 bases are a match to TRBD1. The CDR3 runs to 14 residues. V dropped 7 bases and J dropped 0; count of bases not matched to a gene: 4. The DNA for the CDR3 is TGTGCCAGCACCCCGGGACAGGACCAAGAGACCCAGTACTTC. This codes for CASTPGQDQETQYF.

This clonotype came up many times. This rearrangement joins TRBV20-1 to TRBJ2-7; D might be TRBD1 (6 bases). CDR1 DFQATT and CDR2 SNEGSKA come from the germline V gene (reference sequence). CDR3 length: 14 residues. Trimming took off 0 bases at V and 7 bases at J, with 16 bases between the two ends. The CDR3 DNA is TGCAGTGCTAGAGATTTTCAGGGGCGGCGGGAGCAGTACTTC. Its protein is CSARDFQGRREQYF.

This clonotype has a count of ten or more. The chain links TRBV20-1 to TRBJ2-4, with D perhaps given as TRBD1 or TRBD2 (5 bases each). Germline-derived CDR1 and CDR2 are DFQATT and SNEGSKA (reference sequence). Trimming cost V 2 bases and J 4 bases, with 12 bases left between them. This CDR3 region has 14 residues. In DNA, the CDR3 is TGCAGTGCTAGACGCCGGGACGGAAAAAACATTCAGTACTTC. As protein: CSARRRDGKNIQYF.

The chain links TRBV10-2 to TRBJ2-7, with D uncertain. The V gene's germline CDR1 is WSHSY and CDR2 SAAADI. V dropped 4 bases and J dropped 3 bases, with 7 bases sitting between them. The CDR3 extends over 12 amino acids. CDR3 coding DNA: TGCGCCAGCAGTGGGCACAACTACGAGCAGTACTTC. Protein: CASSGHNYEQYF.